This T cell receptor beta chain emerged from a study of shared clonotypes between healthy human individuals. With respect to this clone: The limits of the CDR3 on the DNA are not certain, so only TCRdb's listed CDR3 is given.

Generated by immunoSEQ multiplex PCR, the TCRdb table keeps only in-frame clones and is missing some. Of 550,000 to 850,000 clones in the sample, approximately 74% were seen once. The CDR3 is 14 residues long, ends included. Looked up from germline, CDR1 is MDHEN and CDR2 is SYDVKM. Sequences were obtained from memory CD4+ T cells sorted from blood. Subset indicated: CD45RA-negative fraction. The sequence derives from a woman under 40 in good health. The chain couples TRBV28 to TRBJ2-2. CDR3 amino acids: CASILGNHAGELFF.